This note documents a single TCR beta chain sequence. Its antigen target is currently unknown. No much larger clonotype is one base removed from it; base qualities were not supplied. This sample is part of a study of OX40 agonist ivuxolimab in advanced cancers. In terms of the full investigation: Ivuxolimab was an agonistic, fully human IgG2 monoclonal antibody directed against OX40 (CD134), a costimulatory receptor. Intravenous ivuxolimab was administered to patients every 2 weeks at six dose levels: 0.01, 0.1, 0.3, 1.5, 3 and 10 mg/kg. Of the roughly 50 dose-escalation patients, hepatocellular carcinoma was present in about 20, melanoma in approximately 15, renal cell carcinoma in 9 and head and neck cancer in 9. The dose-escalation cohort was around 83% male with a mean age of approximately 60 years, ranging from roughly 20 to 80. Patients were allowed to have had prior anti-PD-1, anti-PD-L1 or anti-CTLA-4 therapy, and 40% to 45% of the dose-escalation patients had been treated with checkpoint inhibitors. Three dose-escalation patients achieved partial responses, one with hepatocellular carcinoma and two with cutaneous melanoma. The point of sequencing TCRbeta in the periphery was to test whether ivuxolimab changed TCR sequence diversity and drove clonal T-cell expansion. The paper covers the monotherapy dose-escalation part of the phase I ivuxolimab trial, which included N of about 51 patients. Broader findings and caveats from the paper: After ivuxolimab, CD8+ T cells had more expanded clones than CD4+ T cells on average. At doses from 0.1 to 3.0 mg/kg, clonal expansion was seen in both CD4+ and CD8+ blood T cells between baseline and week 6. The antigen specificity of the clonally expanded peripheral T cells was not determined. Low levels of normalized T-cell clonal expansion were also seen in some patients who did not respond. In the 0.1-3.0 mg/kg groups, partial responders were among the patients with the lowest normalized peripheral clonal expansion, particularly in CD8+ T cells.

The trial excluded patients who had a history of autoimmune disease or were on systemic immunosuppression. Peripheral blood for TCR sequencing was collected from all dose cohorts at baseline, on cycle 4 day 1, and on cycle 7 day 1. Samples were obtained from an open-label, multicenter, first-in-human phase I dose-escalation trial of ivuxolimab. Adults with locally advanced or metastatic melanoma, renal cell, hepatocellular, or head and neck squamous cell carcinoma were enrolled in the trial. Before TCR sequencing, CD4+ T cells and CD8+ T cells were sorted from peripheral blood as separate populations. Genomic DNA was isolated from the sorted cells so that the TCRbeta CDR3 region could be sequenced. TCRbeta CDR3 regions were sequenced using the immunoSEQ Assay. The table comes from immuneACCESS by way of TCRdb, which keeps in-frame sequences with V and J called. Part of the clones is missing from these tables; in studies checked, under half for an unresolved V gene and the rest for unknown reasons. Counted in this sample were 75,000 to 95,000 clones; roughly nine tenths of them appeared once. The top ten clonotypes cover roughly 0.5% of the sample.

The TCR originated in an adult with an advanced solid tumor such as melanoma, head and neck, liver or kidney cancer. This material consisted of CD4+ or CD8+ T cells sorted from blood, taken in a trial of the OX40 agonist ivuxolimab.

In nucleotides, the sequence is TGTGCCAGCAGCCCCGGGGCAGGGGCGTACGAGCAGTACTTC. Translated, this is CASSPGAGAYEQYF. The receptor chain draws on TRBV5-6 and TRBJ2-7, with a tentative D gene TRBD1 over 6 matching bases. Trimming costs V 4 bases and J 4 bases, and their ends lie 15 bases apart. The germline V gene gives CDR1 as SGHDT and CDR2 as YYEEEE. The CDR3, cysteine through phenylalanine, is 14 amino acids long. Only CDR3 DNA is held: 42 bases, read in frame from base 1.